One TCR beta chain is described in this entry. Its specificity is unknown. This record belongs to a study of T cells in Graves' hyperthyroidism and ophthalmopathy. Study results and caveats: Stable hyperthyroidism was separated from ophthalmopathy by a model based on 13 V-J features. With a median lead of around 5.9 months before onset, the model predicted ophthalmopathy.

Criteria for exclusion of patients were uncontrolled infection, other autoimmune disease, pregnancy or lactation. The study based diagnoses on clinical symptoms, serum thyroxine and TRAb, thyroid ultrasound and orbital computed tomography. With 0 bases clipped from V and 6 bases from J, the junction kept 17 bases outside the gene matches. Germline assignment: CDR1 SGHRS and CDR2 YFSETQ. The CDR3 is made up of 18 amino acids. Regions amplified from RNA transcripts were the TCR beta CDR3 regions. During a first-round RT-PCR of the TCR CDR3, the HTBI primer set was used. Using its own MiXCR run on the multiplex PCR reads, TCRdb lists one record per CDR3 protein. Among hundreds of thousands of distinct CDR3 sequences, 45% were seen once, and the ten largest hold under 8.5%.

Sequencing was done on a sample of peripheral blood or thyroid tissue (not recorded which). The source is an adult man with Graves' disease, either hyperthyroidism or ophthalmopathy (not recorded which). The V call is TRBV5-1, the J call TRBJ1-1; TRBD1 matches at 7 bases. CDR3 sequence (DNA): TGCGCCAGCAGCTTGGCCTTGCTAGGGGGCAATAGAGTCGCTGAAGCTTTCTTT. Amino acid sequence: CASSLALLGGNRVAEAFF.